Included here is one TCR beta chain sequence, with context. This clonotype was picked up a small number of times. Its antigen has not been determined. Qualities for individual bases were not recorded, and no much larger clone is one base off. The sample comes from a study of T-cell memory formation after mild COVID-19 (dated by TCRdb to the early 2020s). With regard to the full study: TCR sequence clusters from the two donors were largely donor specific. T-cell clones expanding and contracting after mild COVID-19 in two donors were tracked by longitudinal TCRalpha and TCRbeta repertoire sequencing. The cohort was made up of two young adult volunteers, one female and one male, who were previously healthy. What the research found in general, with its limitations: Clones that contracted from day 15 to 85 showed balanced CD4/CD8 phenotypes, whereas a second wave of clones that expanded from day 15 to 37 leaned towards CD4+. SARS-CoV-2 specificity of the second-wave clones peaking on day 37 was not confirmed. Only two mild cases were covered in the study, and larger cohorts including severe cases with pre-infection samples were considered necessary. Some responding clones were found in pre-infection memory, which suggests that pre-existing cross-reactive memory T cells took part in the SARS-CoV-2 response. Contracting CD4+ clones were found mainly in CM and EM memory subsets, while CD8+ clones were enriched in EMRA.

CDR1 and CDR2 were assigned from the germline V gene as MGHRA and YSYEKL. Deletion took 1 base off V and 1 base off J, with a span of 13 bases between the germline ends. Inclusive of the bounding cysteine and phenylalanine, the CDR3 is 16 residues long. The sequence is cut down to CDR3 DNA, 48 bases in frame from base 1. Ficoll-Paque density gradient centrifugation was the method used to isolate PBMCs. TCRdb names Illumina NovaSeq 6000 as the instrument used. TCRalpha and TCRbeta cDNA libraries were constructed by 5'RACE with constant-segment primers, with sample barcodes and unique molecular identifiers being introduced. RNA was extracted from every sample with Trizol reagent. Amplification of the libraries took two PCR steps, and the second step added a second sample barcode plus Illumina TruSeq adapters. Sequencing of libraries was performed on an Illumina NovaSeq with 2 x 150 bp paired-end reads. In the authors' own workflow: The reads were demultiplexed and collapsed into UMI-guided consensus sequences using migec v1.2.7. Using mixcr v2.1.11, UMI consensuses were aligned to TRA and TRB V and J templates and then assembled into clonotypes. Expanded or contracted clonotypes were those called significant by both edgeR and NoisET, with noise models trained on biological replicates. For edgeR calls, a false discovery rate-adjusted p below 0.01 and a log2 fold-change threshold of 1 were applied. PCA with hierarchical clustering of max-normalized trajectories of the 1000 most abundant clonotypes was used as exploratory dynamics analysis. Each responding clone was given a CD4 or CD8 phenotype based on the CD4+ and CD8+ repertoires, which had been sequenced separately. TCRdb took the public reads, trimmed them with fastp at Q25, ran MiXCR for clone calling and kept in-frame beta chains. Identical CDR3 proteins give one entry, which carries the most common genes and DNA. Clone size and V and J calls follow TCRdb, not the original study. The sample yields 350,000 to 500,000 distinct CDR3 sequences; about 22% were counted once. Roughly 13% of the sample lies in the top ten.

The sequence derives from an adult woman who had mild COVID-19 (a few samples of this study predate the infection). The sample titles of this study are shuffled in the database, so cell type and time point are left out; the donor was told from shared clones. The chain couples TRBV4-1 to TRBJ1-2; perhaps TRBD1 is the D gene, with 6 bases matching. The sample comprised PBMCs or a T cell subset sorted from them (not recorded which). CDR3 reads: CASSQVGEDSNYGYTF. The nucleotide sequence is TGCGCCAGCAGCCAAGTGGGGGAGGACAGTAACTATGGCTACACCTTC.